The TCR beta chain under discussion was sequenced for a study of CD8 T cells in ankylosing spondylitis. Study outcomes and limitations: Several highly homologous variants made up a TCR beta motif, and this motif appeared characteristic of ankylosing spondylitis blood.

Germline CDR1 reads SGHRS; CDR2 reads YFSETQ. Trimming removed 0 bases from V and 4 bases from J, with 16 bases in between. This CDR3 comprises 16 residues. The sample holds many counts of this clonotype. The antigen is not known. TCRdb fed the 5' RACE reads into MiXCR, producing one record per CDR3 protein. In the table there are some 330,000 distinct CDR3 sequences, roughly 8% of which are singletons. Sequenced sample: blood, either unsorted or a sorted T cell fraction (not recorded which). The clonotype originates from a male donor with ankylosing spondylitis. V gene TRBV5-1 combines with J gene TRBJ1-2; possible D gene TRBD1, 5 bases. The CDR3 DNA sequence: TGCGCCAGCAGCTTGGAGTGGGGGGTGCGAGCCTATGGCTACACCTTC. It codes for CASSLEWGVRAYGYTF.